These T cell receptor beta chains were read from a single sample in a study of graft-versus-host responses after intestinal transplantation. The table came from immunoSEQ multiplex PCR; TCRdb's copy has only in-frame clones and leaves some out. The table records about 93,000 clones, about 93% of them present only once. Which antigens these TCRs recognize remains unknown. Sequences were derived from unstimulated CD8+ T cells sorted from spleen or lymph node cells, sampled before intestinal transplant. These receptors came from a human donor who received an intestinal transplant. CDR3s leave out the opening cysteine and the closing phenylalanine or tryptophan. D genes are given only for firm matches.

d_gene	j_gene	v_gene	CDR3aa
NA	TRBJ1-5	TRBV19	ASSRGLDGPSNQPQH
TRBD2	TRBJ2-1	TRBV11-1	ASSSRTSGSRYNEQF
NA	TRBJ2-4	TRBV13	ASSLGGETLAKNIQY
NA	TRBJ2-7	TRBV5-5	ASSLAFGGTVREQY
NA	TRBJ1-4	TRBV7-6	ASSLASGREGEKLF
TRBD1	TRBJ1-2	TRBV27	ASSKGSGTGYPTVYGYT
NA	TRBJ2-5	TRBV12-5	ASGLAQGGGGETQY
NA	TRBJ2-1	TRBV7-6	ASSLGGTPGDEQF
TRBD2	TRBJ2-3	TRBV9	ASSASGGAILNTQY
TRBD2	TRBJ2-1	TRBV6-1	ASSGEREVNEQF
TRBD1	TRBJ1-2	TRBV11-2	ASSLAARQGDGYT
NA	TRBJ2-7	TRBV30	AWGTGYEQY
NA	TRBJ1-1	TRBV11-2	ASSGTRGVTGYMNTEAF
TRBD2	TRBJ2-5	TRBV2	ASSEARAGGLKETQY
NA	TRBJ2-1	TRBV7-2	ASSRFLAWNEQF
TRBD2	TRBJ2-2	TRBV9	ASSVPTSGGNTGELF
TRBD2	TRBJ2-3	TRBV28	ASSLLAGVDTQY
TRBD1	TRBJ2-6	TRBV27	ASSLSRDREKYSGANVLT
TRBD1	TRBJ2-4	TRBV7-9	ASSLDKDRGSWGIQY
NA	TRBJ2-7	TRBV4-1	ASSQETVYEQY
TRBD2	TRBJ2-1	TRBV9	ASSVERGYNEQF
NA	TRBJ1-2	TRBV6-5	ASRKGIAGDYGYT
NA	TRBJ2-7	TRBV30	AWSRGASYEQY
TRBD1	TRBJ1-2	TRBV4-3	ASSPWTGNKDGYT
NA	TRBJ1-5	TRBV19	ASSLSNQPQH
NA	TRBJ2-1	TRBV7-9	AIAGIPSHEQF
NA	TRBJ2-7	TRBV11-2	ASSFGGGSYEQY
TRBD1	TRBJ2-7	TRBV18	ASSPGQGANEQY
TRBD2	TRBJ2-3	TRBV19	ATRTGLAGVDTQY